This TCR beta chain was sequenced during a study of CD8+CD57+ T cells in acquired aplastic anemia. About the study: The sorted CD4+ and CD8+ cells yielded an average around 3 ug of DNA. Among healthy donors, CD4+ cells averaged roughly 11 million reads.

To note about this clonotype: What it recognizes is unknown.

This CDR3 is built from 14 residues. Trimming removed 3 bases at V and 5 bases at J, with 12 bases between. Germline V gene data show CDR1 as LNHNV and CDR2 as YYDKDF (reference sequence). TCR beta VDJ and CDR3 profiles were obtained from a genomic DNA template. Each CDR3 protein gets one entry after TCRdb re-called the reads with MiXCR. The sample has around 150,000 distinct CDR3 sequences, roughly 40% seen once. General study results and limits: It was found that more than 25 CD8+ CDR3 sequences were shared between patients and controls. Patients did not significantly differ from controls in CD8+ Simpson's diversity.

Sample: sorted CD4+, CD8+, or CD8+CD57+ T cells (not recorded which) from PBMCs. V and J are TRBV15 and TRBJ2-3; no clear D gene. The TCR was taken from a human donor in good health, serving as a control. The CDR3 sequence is CATSSAVQKDTQYF. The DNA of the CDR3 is TGTGCCACCAGCAGTGCAGTCCAGAAAGATACGCAGTATTTT.